The entry that follows covers one TCR beta chain sequence. This record belongs to a study of blood T cell repertoires in COVID-19. Study details: Donors in the United States, Italy and Spain gave samples during acute or convalescent COVID-19.

Germline-derived CDR1 and CDR2 are MNHEY and SVGAGI. The germline V and J ends were trimmed by 7 bases and 2 bases, with 13 bases remaining between them. The CDR3 extends over 14 amino acids. How the authors handled the data: Estimated nucleated cell counts came from reference gene primer amplification. Profiled with immunoSEQ multiplex PCR; TCRdb holds only in-frame clones, not every one. V and J calls and clone size come straight from that table; D and trimming were deduced from the DNA. The sample lists a few hundred thousand clones; under 90% were seen once. The sequencing sample was made of peripheral blood. This sequence joins TRBV6-5 and TRBJ2-3, with D maybe TRBD2 (6 bases). The TCR was taken from a man aged 30-40 years with active or convalescent COVID-19. CDR3 region: CASTRAGFTDTQYF. In DNA, the CDR3 is TGTGCCAGCACCCGAGCGGGTTTCACAGATACGCAGTATTTT.